The clone carrying this T cell receptor (beta chain) occurred a few times. The antigen remains unidentified. Preparation of the TCRbeta library used unique molecular identifiers. MiXCR, applied by TCRdb to the PCR reads, yields one record per CDR3 protein. The table includes hundreds of thousands of distinct CDR3 sequences, 13% detected once. This record comes from a study of T-cell reconstitution after alpha-beta-depleted transplantation in children. The V and J ends lost 4 bases and 5 bases, in that order; junction bases with no gene match: 8. Germline-derived CDR1 and CDR2 are SGHRS and YFSETQ. The CDR3 consists of 17 residues. Whole-study results and caveats: The high TCRbeta diversity at day 60 in some patients came from surviving recipient T cells and thymic progenitors. Several hundred graft clones that had expanded were reportedly the source of alpha-beta T cells about two months after transplant. One year after transplant, T-cell counts and diversity came mostly from newly produced T cells.

This rearrangement joins TRBV5-1 to TRBJ2-1, with 14 bases that match TRBD2. This sample comprised PBMCs, obtained before TCRalphabeta/CD19-depleted stem cell transplant. The sequence came from a girl aged 2 to 10 with congenital amegakaryocytic thrombocytopenia, due to receive a stem cell transplant. Here the CDR3 reads CASSPREGLAGDNEQFF. CDR3 DNA: TGCGCCAGCAGCCCAAGGGAGGGACTAGCGGGAGACAATGAGCAGTTCTTC.